The TCR beta chain described here comes from a study of cytomegalovirus exposure and HLA in healthy donors. Study conclusions and caveats: TCR beta V- and J-gene trimming was later associated with a missense DCLRE1C variant. Sequencing probably produced one cluster of sequence variants that were highly shared.

The CDR3 contains 14 residues. V lost 9 bases, J lost 4 bases, and 9 bases stayed unmatched. Looked up from germline, CDR1 is SGHNT and CDR2 is YYREEE (reference sequence). Note on this clone: Its cognate antigen is unknown.

PCR involved 60 Vbeta and 13 Jbeta primers. Repertoires were generated with immunoSEQ multiplex PCR, while TCRdb's copy carries only in-frame clones and drops some. The profile shows about 160,000 clones, approximately 88% of them singletons. The sequence was obtained from a man between 25 and 39 years old in good health and CMV-seronegative. The V and J genes are TRBV5-4 and TRBJ2-1; 8 positions agree with TRBD2. Input material: PBMCs. The CDR3, as DNA: TGTGCCACCTCAGCGGGGGTGATATACAATGAGCAGTTCTTC. Its translation: CATSAGVIYNEQFF.